These 10 T cell receptor beta chains came from one sample sequenced in a study of shared clonotypes between healthy human individuals. Produced via immunoSEQ multiplex PCR; TCRdb's table is partial and in-frame only. The profile shows hundreds of thousands of clones, about three quarters of them singletons. The sample comprised memory CD4+ T cells sorted from blood. The sample's subset: CD45RA-negative fraction. These receptors were obtained from a woman aged 30 to 39 in good health.

The rearrangement links TRBV5-1 to TRBJ1-4; D gene unclear. The V end lost 5 bases, the J end lost 3 bases, and 14 bases lay between the germline ends. The CDR3 is 15 amino acids. The V gene's germline CDR1 is SGHRS and CDR2 YFSETQ. The CDR3 DNA reads as TGCGCCAGCAGTGAAAGGCGCGGGGCTAATGAAAAACTGTTTTTT. Translating it yields CASSERRGANEKLFF.

Only a few counts were recorded for this clone. The chain uses TRBV10-3 and TRBJ1-5; D remains unclear. The V gene's germline CDR1 is ENHRY and CDR2 SYGVKD. V was shortened by 6 bases and J by 1 base, with 7 bases between the two germline ends. The CDR3 spans 13 residues. CDR3 loop: CAISLDSNQPQHF. CDR3 nucleotide sequence: TGTGCCATCAGCCTGGACAGCAATCAGCCCCAGCATTTT.

The chain has TRBV4-2 and TRBJ1-1, with D possibly matching TRBD1 (6 bases). This CDR3 contains 15 residues. The ends were cut back, 1 base at V and 7 bases at J, with 16 bases in the middle. Germline CDR1 LGHNA, CDR2 YNFKEQ. This CDR3 reads CASSQVSTDRFEAFF. In DNA, the CDR3 is TGTGCCAGCAGCCAAGTATCGACGGACAGATTTGAAGCTTTCTTT.

The chain carries TRBV7-8 and TRBJ1-3; no clear D. CDR1 and CDR2 from the germline V gene are SGHVS and FQNEAQ. This CDR3 spans 15 amino acids. V lost 3 bases and J lost 0, with 9 bases in between. The DNA of the CDR3 is TGTGCCAGCAGCTTGAGAGGTGCCTCTGGAAACACCATATATTTT. The encoded protein is CASSLRGASGNTIYF.

A single count supports this clone. The chain recombines TRBV27 with TRBJ2-3; D might be TRBD1 or TRBD2, each matching 6 bases. This CDR3 region has 17 residues. Germline-derived CDR1 and CDR2 are MNHEY and SMNVEV (reference sequence). With 6 bases removed from V and 2 bases from J, the gap between germline ends came to 21 bases. In DNA, the CDR3 is TGTGCCAGCAGGAAAGGGGTTCGGGGGACAATCACAGATACGCAGTATTTT. Translated, it gives CASRKGVRGTITDTQYF.

The rearrangement joins TRBV7-2 to TRBJ1-4; 7 bases align to TRBD1. Germline values: CDR1 SGHTA, CDR2 FQGNSA. V trimming: 5 bases; J trimming: 5 bases; junction bases outside the gene matches: 5. CDR3 length: 14 residues. The CDR3 DNA sequence: TGTGCCAGCAGCCCCGAGACAGGGAATGAAAAACTGTTTTTT. This translates into CASSPETGNEKLFF.

With regard to this clone: The germline gene is not matched at one end of the junction; a read error may be the cause. The chain employs TRBV5-6 and TRBJ1-1, with unresolved D. This CDR3 is built from 12 residues. Per the germline V gene, CDR1 is SGHDT and CDR2 is YYEEEE. The CDR3 DNA is TGTGCCAACAGCTTGGCTCTGACTGAAGCTTTCTTT. Protein sequence: CANSLALTEAFF. Variable domain in full (rest from reference TRBV5-6 and TRBJ1-1): DAGVTQSPTHLIKTRGQQVTLRCSPKSGHDTVSWYQQALGQGPQFIFQYYEEEERQRGNFPDRFSGHQFPNYSSELNVNALLLGDSALYLCANSLALTEAFFGQGTRLTVV.

The V call is TRBV18, the J call TRBJ2-7; TRBD1 aligns across 7 bases. Germline V gives CDR1 KGHSH, CDR2 LQKENI. Trimming removed 4 bases from V and 3 bases from J; junction bases left unmatched: 9. CDR3 length equals 15 residues. Here the CDR3 DNA reads TGTGCCAGCTCACTTGACAGGGCCGAGAGCTACGAGCAGTACTTC. Translating gives CASSLDRAESYEQYF. The variable domain in full, completed from reference TRBV18 and TRBJ2-7, reads NAGVMQNPRHLVRRRGQEARLRCSPMKGHSHVYWYRQLPEEGLKFMVYLQKENIIDESGMPKERFSAEFPKEGPSILRIQQVVRGDSAAYFCASSLDRAESYEQYFGPGTRLTVT.

CDR3 sequence reads: CASSHARAGALETQYF. The CDR3 region has the DNA TGTGCCAGCAGCCATGCGAGGGCGGGAGCACTGGAGACCCAGTACTTC. The chain links TRBV14 to TRBJ2-5, with 7 bases that match TRBD2. The germline gives CDR1 SGHDN, CDR2 FVKESK. V was pared by 3 bases and J by 5 bases, with 12 bases of the junction left unmatched. The CDR3 is made up of 16 amino acids.

The chain recombines TRBV19 with TRBJ2-7; tentative D call: TRBD1 (5 bases). Trimming took 6 bases from V and 1 from J, leaving 10 bases between them. The CDR3 is 13 residues long. From germline, CDR1 is LNHDA and CDR2 SQIVND (reference sequence). CDR3 nucleotides: TGTGCCAGTAGCACAGGACCGTCCTACGAGCAGTACTTC. This translates into CASSTGPSYEQYF.